The next 22 T cell receptor beta chains were all read from a single sample in a study of read filtering for tumor transcriptome and immune sequencing. From roughly 390 ng of RNA, a library with molecular barcoded alpha/delta and beta/gamma adaptors was made. Using its own MiXCR run on the reads, TCRdb lists one record per CDR3 protein. The table records over 45,000 distinct CDR3 sequences, approximately 22% of them present only once. The sample taken for sequencing was a population of CD138-negative cells sorted from bone marrow. These receptors originate from a donor at least 40 years old with multiple myeloma.

A few counts support this clonotype. A much bigger clone sits one base away, suggesting this may be a read error. The chain is built from TRBV28 and TRBJ1-1, with D perhaps TRBD1 (5 bases). The CDR3 has 13 amino acids. Germline V gene data show CDR1 as MDHEN and CDR2 as SYDVKM. Trimming stripped 7 bases from V and 1 base from J, with 10 bases between. This CDR3 reads CASTRQRNTEAFF. CDR3 coding DNA: TGTGCCAGCACCCGACAGAGGAACACTGAAGCTTTCTTT. The whole variable domain, remainder taken from reference TRBV28 and TRBJ1-1, is DVKVTQSSRYLVKRTGEKVFLECVQDMDHENMFWYRQDPGLGLRLIYFSYDVKMKEKGDIPEGYSVSREKKERFSLILESASTNQTSMYLCASTRQRNTEAFFGQGTRLTVV.

This clonotype appeared many times. J is TRBJ2-7 and V is TRBV12-3 or TRBV12-4; D might be TRBD1 or TRBD2, each matching 6 bases. Trimming stripped 6 bases from V and 4 bases from J, with 22 bases between. This CDR3 is built from 16 residues. In nucleotides, the CDR3 is TGTGCCAGCAGCTTCGCACCGGCAGGGGCGGGATACGAGCAGTACTTC. Translated: CASSFAPAGAGYEQYF.

There are many counts of this clonotype. The V call is TRBV5-1, the J call TRBJ2-7, with no clear D. The ends were cut back, 4 bases at V and 1 base at J, with 6 bases in the middle. The CDR3 length is 12 residues. Germline CDR1 reads SGHRS; CDR2 reads YFSETQ. CDR3 DNA: TGCGCCAGCAGCGCTACGTCCTACGAGCAGTACTTC. This gives the protein CASSATSYEQYF.

A note on this clonotype: A clone one base away is much larger, so this may be a read error. The chain has TRBV7-8 and TRBJ2-6, with D possibly called TRBD1 or TRBD2 (5 bases each). Germline CDR1 and CDR2: SGHVS and FQNEAQ. This CDR3 contains 16 residues. CDR3 coding DNA: TGTGCCAGCAGCTTAGTTTGGGGGTCTGGGGCCAGCGTCCTGACTTTC. It codes for CASSLVWGSGASVLTF.

The sample holds many counts of this clonotype. The rearrangement joins TRBV29-1 to TRBJ1-1, with 12 positions matching TRBD1. V lost 3 bases, J lost 3 bases, and 5 bases stayed unmatched. This CDR3 is built from 15 residues. Germline CDR1 SQVTM, CDR2 ANQGSEA. The CDR3: CSVEGQGAGYTEAFF. In nucleotides, the CDR3 is TGCAGCGTTGAGGGACAGGGGGCAGGGTACACTGAAGCTTTCTTT.

The table lists this clonotype with many counts. The chain is built from TRBV2 and TRBJ2-4; D is uncertain. Germline CDR1 is SNHLY and CDR2 is FYNNEI. CDR3 length: 15 residues. V gave up 7 bases and J gave up 0 bases, with 13 bases separating them. The CDR3 DNA reads TGTGCCAGCAAGTATCGGCCTCTAGCCAAAAACATTCAGTACTTC. Translated, it gives CASKYRPLAKNIQYF.

Notes on this clonotype: Since a much larger clone is just one base distant, this may be a read error. The chain has TRBV11-2 and TRBJ2-7, with a tentative D call TRBD2 (5 bases). The germline gives CDR1 SGHAT, CDR2 FQNNGV. V gave up 5 bases and J gave up 5 bases, with 19 bases separating them. This CDR3 region has 15 residues. CDR3 sequence: CASSRLGWESHEQYF. The CDR3 nucleotides read TGTGCCAGCAGCCGTTTGGGGTGGGAGTCCCACGAGCAGTACTTC.

This clonotype has at least ten counts. This chain uses TRBV5-1 with TRBJ2-1; possibly TRBD1 for D (6 bases). Germline V gives CDR1 SGHRS, CDR2 YFSETQ. This CDR3 has 16 amino acids. The germline V and J ends were trimmed by 0 bases and 6 bases, with 16 bases remaining between them. This CDR3 reads CASSLVRDTQGNEQFF. Here the CDR3 DNA reads TGCGCCAGCAGCTTGGTCAGGGACACACAAGGCAATGAGCAGTTCTTC.

This clonotype was seen ten or more times. This sequence joins TRBV12-3 or TRBV12-4 and TRBJ2-7, with 8 bases that match TRBD1. This CDR3 is 12 amino acids long. Unmatched junction bases numbered 3, after V lost 6 bases and J lost 5 bases. The CDR3 region is CASRGQGHEQYF. CDR3 sequence (DNA): TGTGCCAGCAGAGGACAGGGCCACGAGCAGTACTTC.

This clonotype has ten or more counts. This chain joins TRBV21-1 and TRBJ2-1. TRBV21-1 is a pseudogene locus. CDR3 length: 12 residues. CDR3 residues: CATRVLDSEQFF. CDR3 coding DNA: TGTGCCACGCGTGTGTTGGATAGTGAGCAGTTCTTC.

In its sample, this clonotype was seen many times. The chain has TRBV19 and TRBJ2-5, with D maybe TRBD1 (5 bases). CDR1 is LNHDA and CDR2 is SQIVND in the germline V gene (reference sequence). The germline V and J ends were trimmed by 7 bases and 2 bases, with 11 bases remaining between them. CDR3 length: 13 residues. The CDR3 bases are TGTGCCAGTACGAAGGGGCGTCAAGAGACCCAGTACTTC. Translation gives CASTKGRQETQYF. Drawing the rest from reference TRBV19 and TRBJ2-5, the complete variable domain is DGGITQSPKYLFRKEGQNVTLSCEQNLNHDAMYWYRQDPGQGLRLIYYSQIVNDFQKGDIAEGYSVSREKKESFPLTVTSAQKNPTAFYLCASTKGRQETQYFGPGTRLLVL.

This clonotype was detected many times. This chain connects TRBV21-1 to TRBJ2-6; the table's D call TRBD1 went unverified against the DNA. TRBV21-1 is tagged as a pseudogene. This CDR3 contains 19 residues. CDR3 in amino acids: CASSLPSGQVHSGANVLTF. The CDR3 nucleotides read TGTGCCAGCAGCCTACCCTCGGGACAGGTCCACTCTGGGGCCAACGTCCTGACTTTC.

For this clonotype: This clone may be a read error of a much larger clone one base away. The J gene is TRBJ2-2, the V gene TRBV20-1; 7 nucleotides line up with TRBD2. The germline V gene has CDR1 DFQATT and CDR2 SNEGSKA (reference sequence). The length of the CDR3 is 17 residues. After removal of 6 bases from V and 4 bases from J, the junction contained 17 bases not matched to a gene. The CDR3 region has the DNA TGCAGTGCCTCGCCTCCCAGAGGGAGGGAGAGCACCGGGGAGCTGTTTTTT. Translation: CSASPPRGRESTGELFF.

Note on this clonotype: A much larger clone lies a single base off, so this may be a read error. CDR3 DNA: TGCGCCAGCAGACAAGGGCGCATCGCCCAGATGAACACTGAAGCTTTCTTT. This translates into CASRQGRIAQMNTEAFF. The rearrangement joins TRBV4-1 to TRBJ1-1; D is unresolved. The CDR3 spans 17 residues. CDR1 and CDR2 from the germline V gene are MGHRA and YSYEKL.

At least ten counts were recorded for this clonotype. This sequence joins TRBV3-1 and TRBJ1-2; 10 nucleotides agree with TRBD1. CDR3 length: 14 residues. J was trimmed by 6 bases and V by 3 bases; bases with no gene match: 4. Germline V gene data show CDR1 as LGHDT and CDR2 as YNNKEL (reference sequence). The CDR3 bases are TGTGCCAGCAGCCACAGACAGGGGGCCCATGGCTACACCTTC. This translates into CASSHRQGAHGYTF.

This clonotype occurred a few times. The DNA for the CDR3 is TGTGCCATCAAGGACAGAAACAAAATGAACACCGGGGAGCTGTTTTTT. As protein: CAIKDRNKMNTGELFF. The chain recombines TRBV10-3 with TRBJ2-2, with D possibly being TRBD1 (6 bases). Germline lookup yields CDR1 ENHRY and CDR2 SYGVKD. Trimming stripped 7 bases from V and 1 base from J, with 16 bases between. The CDR3 covers 16 residues.

This clonotype was picked up many times. V gene TRBV12-3 or TRBV12-4 combines with J gene TRBJ2-7; 12 positions match TRBD1. Unmatched junction bases numbered 9, after V lost 5 bases and J lost 7 bases. CDR3 length: 15 amino acids. CDR3 DNA: TGTGCCAGCAGTCCACCCCGGGACAGGGGGCTTGAGCAGTACTTC. Its translation is CASSPPRDRGLEQYF.

Ten or more counts support this clonotype. The gene calls are TRBV7-9 and TRBJ2-3, with D unclear. CDR3 size: 14 residues. The germline CDR1 and CDR2 sequences are SEHNR and FQNEAQ (reference sequence). V was pared by 3 bases and J by 3 bases, with 10 bases between. As DNA, the CDR3 is TGTGCCAGCAGCTTCGGCGCCATAACAGATACGCAGTATTTT. Protein: CASSFGAITDTQYF.

A word on this clonotype: This may be a read error: a much more frequent sequence differs by one nucleotide. The chain has TRBV6-2 or TRBV6-3 and TRBJ2-4; D gene unclear. Germline assignment: CDR1 MNHEY and CDR2 SVGEGT. V lost 6 bases and J lost 0, with 9 bases in between. The CDR3 totals 14 residues. The CDR3 DNA is TGTGCCAGCAGACTTGGGCCAGCCAAAAACATTCAGTACTTC. Residues: CASRLGPAKNIQYF.

This clonotype was picked up many times. V gene TRBV7-9 combines with J gene TRBJ2-3; 9 positions agree with TRBD2. V dropped 5 bases and J dropped 2; count of bases not matched to a gene: 14. Germline CDR1 SEHNR, CDR2 FQNEAQ (reference sequence). This CDR3 is 18 amino acids long. The CDR3 nucleotides are TGTGCCAGCAGCCCTATGAAGACCGGGACTAGCATCACAGATACGCAGTATTTT. Its translation: CASSPMKTGTSITDTQYF. The full variable domain, with the rest looked up from reference TRBV7-9 and TRBJ2-3, is DTGVSQNPRHKITKRGQNVTFRCDPISEHNRLYWYRQTLGQGPEFLTYFQNEAQLEKSRLLSDRFSAERPKGSFSTLEIQRTEQGDSAMYLCASSPMKTGTSITDTQYFGPGTRLTVL.

This clonotype was counted many times. This chain links TRBV30 with TRBJ1-1; D ambiguous. Germline V gene sequence: CDR1 GTSNPN, CDR2 SVGIG (reference sequence). CDR3 length equals 14 residues. The V end was cut by 0 bases, the J end by 3 bases, with 11 bases between. The CDR3 loop is CAWSVWRADTEAFF. The CDR3 region has the DNA TGTGCCTGGAGTGTGTGGAGGGCGGACACTGAAGCTTTCTTT.

Ten or more counts support this clonotype. The rearrangement links TRBV12-3 or TRBV12-4 to TRBJ2-1, with a weak D call TRBD2 (5 bases). There are 14 residues in the CDR3. V was clipped by 6 bases and J by 5 bases, with 14 bases between them. CDR3 sequence: CASSLTMGNNEQFF. CDR3 bases: TGTGCCAGCAGCCTGACTATGGGGAACAATGAGCAGTTCTTC.